These 27 T cell receptor beta chains share one sample of origin, sequenced in a study of shared clonotypes between healthy human individuals. TCRdb's copy holds only in-frame clones and misses some; the assay was immunoSEQ multiplex PCR. The data show over a million clones, approximately 98% seen once. The sample comprised naive CD4+ T cells sorted from blood. The subset was: CD45RA+ positively selected. These receptors originate from a man aged 25-45 years in good health.

The V call is TRBV5-1, the J call TRBJ1-5; D might be TRBD1 (5 bases). The V end lost 0 bases, the J end lost 4 bases, and 11 bases lay between the germline ends. CDR1 and CDR2 (germline): SGHRS, YFSETQ. The CDR3 is made up of 15 amino acids. The CDR3 loop reads CASSLAVGPNQPQHF. The DNA for the CDR3 is TGCGCCAGCAGCTTGGCTGTGGGGCCTAATCAGCCCCAGCATTTT.

This chain links TRBV7-2 with TRBJ2-3; D not resolved. CDR3 length: 13 amino acids. From germline, CDR1 is SGHTA and CDR2 FQGNSA. V was shortened by 1 base and J by 7 bases, with 9 bases between the two germline ends. CDR3 loop: CASSLDVLYTQYF. CDR3 sequence (DNA): TGTGCCAGCAGCTTAGACGTCCTATATACGCAGTATTTT.

The chain links TRBV20-1 to TRBJ2-1, with no clear D. CDR1 is DFQATT and CDR2 is SNEGSKA in the germline V gene (reference sequence). Trimming cost V 2 bases and J 8 bases, with 7 bases left between them. This CDR3 is 11 amino acids long. CDR3 DNA sequence: TGCAGTGCTAGACTTAGGCATGAGCAGTTCTTC. Its protein product is CSARLRHEQFF.

The rearrangement uses TRBV10-3 and TRBJ2-7; the match to TRBD1 covers 8 bases. CDR1 and CDR2 from the germline V gene are ENHRY and SYGVKD. V lost 10 bases, J lost 5 bases, and 13 bases stayed unmatched. The CDR3 covers 14 residues. The CDR3 nucleotides are TGTGCCACCCGAAAGGGCCAGGACAGGGACGAGCAGTACTTC. It is translated as CATRKGQDRDEQYF.

CDR3 sequence: CASSLGDRDPYNEQFF. DNA for the CDR3: TGTGCCAGCAGCTTAGGAGACCGGGACCCTTACAATGAGCAGTTCTTC. The V call is TRBV7-9, the J call TRBJ2-1, with D perhaps given as TRBD1 or TRBD2 (5 bases each). V was cut by 1 base and J by 4 bases, with 14 bases left in between. The germline CDR1 and CDR2 sequences are SEHNR and FQNEAQ (reference sequence). This CDR3 has 16 amino acids.

This chain links TRBV5-1 with TRBJ2-7; D is uncertain. The CDR3 has 14 residues. Germline V gene sequence: CDR1 SGHRS, CDR2 YFSETQ. The V end was cut by 4 bases, the J end by 5 bases, with 16 bases between. As DNA, the CDR3 is TGCGCCAGCAGCCTACCCGAAGGGCCACACGAGCAGTACTTC. Translated, it gives CASSLPEGPHEQYF.

J is TRBJ2-1 and V is TRBV28; TRBD1 matches 8 bases. Germline V gene sequence: CDR1 MDHEN, CDR2 SYDVKM. This CDR3 region has 12 residues. V gave up 4 bases and J gave up 12 bases; unmatched junction bases: 5. CDR3 region: CASSSGQGGQFF. The DNA for the CDR3 is TGTGCCAGCAGTTCCGGACAGGGAGGGCAGTTCTTC.

The gene calls are TRBV7-9 and TRBJ2-2; 7 bases map to TRBD1. CDR3 size: 15 residues. Germline values: CDR1 SEHNR, CDR2 FQNEAQ (reference sequence). J lost 6 bases, V lost 4 bases, and 8 bases had no gene match. The CDR3 bases are TGTGCCAGCAGCTCTCTAAGGGGGCACGCCGGGGAGCTGTTTTTT. This encodes CASSSLRGHAGELFF.

Regarding this clone: Other DNA variants within this sample encode the same CDR3. V gene TRBV20-1 combines with J gene TRBJ1-2, with D tentatively TRBD1 (6 bases). Trimming pared 6 bases from V and 8 bases from J, leaving 13 bases between. Germline V gene lookup returns CDR1 DFQATT and CDR2 SNEGSKA (reference sequence). The CDR3 sequence is 11 residues long. As DNA, the CDR3 is TGCAGTGCCAGTCGTGGGGGCGGCTACACCTTC. Protein sequence: CSASRGGGYTF.

This clone was seen once. This chain uses TRBV7-2 with TRBJ2-7; 9 bases match TRBD2. The junction had 10 bases not matched to a gene; V was cut back by 4 bases and J by 3 bases. In germline, CDR1 is SGHTA, CDR2 FQGNSA. The CDR3 runs 16 residues. Here the CDR3 DNA reads TGTGCCAGCAGCTCTTTAGGGCTAGCGGGGATCTACGAGCAGTACTTC. This gives the protein CASSSLGLAGIYEQYF.

The genes are TRBV6-1 and TRBJ2-1; possibly TRBD1 or TRBD2 for D (5 bases each). Per germline, CDR1 MNHNS and CDR2 SASEGT. CDR3 length: 14 residues. V shed 3 bases and J shed 12 bases, with 18 bases lying between them. The CDR3 sequence: CASSDAGASRGQFF. The CDR3 DNA sequence: TGTGCCAGCAGTGACGCCGGGGCCTCAAGAGGGCAGTTCTTC.

This clone was recorded only once. The J gene is TRBJ2-3, the V gene TRBV29-1; D might be TRBD1 or TRBD2, each matching 5 bases. Trimming took 4 bases from V and 5 from J, leaving 25 bases between them. Per the germline V gene, CDR1 is SQVTM and CDR2 is ANQGSEA. The CDR3 contains 17 residues. This chain's CDR3 is CSVVGHRRGRVGDTQYF. CDR3 bases: TGCAGCGTTGTCGGCCACCGTCGGGGCAGGGTAGGAGATACGCAGTATTTT.

The rearrangement uses TRBV6-1 and TRBJ1-1, with D possibly being TRBD1 (6 bases). The germline CDR1 and CDR2 sequences are MNHNS and SASEGT. With 7 bases removed from V and 3 bases from J, the gap between germline ends came to 12 bases. This CDR3 is built from 13 residues. CDR3: CASTVQGYTEAFF. CDR3 DNA sequence: TGTGCCAGCACAGTACAGGGTTACACTGAAGCTTTCTTT.

The chain links TRBV10-3 to TRBJ2-4; no definite D call. Trimming took 0 bases from V and 1 from J, leaving 4 bases between them. This CDR3 comprises 14 residues. Germline V gene sequence: CDR1 ENHRY, CDR2 SYGVKD. CDR3 region: CAISESWAKNIQYF. CDR3 nucleotides: TGTGCCATCAGTGAGTCTTGGGCCAAAAACATTCAGTACTTC.

This rearrangement joins TRBV28 to TRBJ2-3; D call uncertain. CDR1 and CDR2 from the germline V gene are MDHEN and SYDVKM. This CDR3 has 13 residues. Trimming stripped 5 bases from V and 2 bases from J, with 8 bases between. In nucleotides, the CDR3 is TGTGCCAGCAGTGAACACACCACAGATACGCAGTATTTT. Protein sequence: CASSEHTTDTQYF. Supplemented by reference TRBV28 and TRBJ2-3, the full variable domain reads DVKVTQSSRYLVKRTGEKVFLECVQDMDHENMFWYRQDPGLGLRLIYFSYDVKMKEKGDIPEGYSVSREKKERFSLILESASTNQTSMYLCASSEHTTDTQYFGPGTRLTVL.

The genes are TRBV5-1 and TRBJ2-4; 7 bases line up with TRBD2. Trimming at V came to 7 bases and at J to 8 bases, leaving 9 bases not matched to a gene. Germline V gives CDR1 SGHRS, CDR2 YFSETQ. This CDR3 has 13 amino acids. The CDR3 sequence: CASGSGGDDIQYF. CDR3 nucleotides: TGCGCCAGCGGGTCGGGAGGAGATGACATTCAGTACTTC. The entire variable domain, with the rest obtained from reference TRBV5-1 and TRBJ2-4, is as follows: KAGVTQTPRYLIKTRGQQVTLSCSPISGHRSVSWYQQTPGQGLQFLFEYFSETQRNKGNFPGRFSGRQFSNSRSEMNVSTLELGDSALYLCASGSGGDDIQYFGAGTRLSVL.

The chain combines TRBV15 with TRBJ2-1; possibly TRBD1 or TRBD2 for D (5 bases each). The germline V gene encodes CDR1 LNHNV and CDR2 YYDKDF (reference sequence). Trimming left V 4 bases short and J 7 bases short, with 14 bases between. The CDR3 consists of 14 residues. As DNA, the CDR3 is TGTGCCACCAGCACTTCCGGGACCCCGAATGAGCAGTTCTTC. Its translation: CATSTSGTPNEQFF. The entire variable domain, with the rest obtained from reference TRBV15 and TRBJ2-1, is as follows: DAMVIQNPRYQVTQFGKPVTLSCSQTLNHNVMYWYQQKSSQAPKLLFHYYDKDFNNEADTPDNFQSRRPNTSFCFLDIRSPGLGDTAMYLCATSTSGTPNEQFFGPGTRLTVL.

The J gene is TRBJ2-7, the V gene TRBV19; D is unresolved. The CDR3 spans 10 residues. Trimming pared 3 bases from V and 9 bases from J, leaving 6 bases between. The germline V gene encodes CDR1 LNHDA and CDR2 SQIVND (reference sequence). CDR3 bases: TGTGCCAGTAGTATTGCCCGGCAGTACTTC. Residues: CASSIARQYF. Full variable domain (missing parts from reference TRBV19 and TRBJ2-7): DGGITQSPKYLFRKEGQNVTLSCEQNLNHDAMYWYRQDPGQGLRLIYYSQIVNDFQKGDIAEGYSVSREKKESFPLTVTSAQKNPTAFYLCASSIARQYFGPGTRLTVT.

This clone is a singleton in its sample. V gene TRBV7-3 combines with J gene TRBJ2-5; D gene uncertain. CDR1 is SGHTA and CDR2 is FQGTGA in the germline V gene. CDR3 length equals 15 residues. V lost 5 bases and J 1 base, leaving 14 bases between the germline ends. In DNA, the CDR3 is TGTGCCAGCAGCCCCCCGGGCACAGCCCAAGAGACCCAGTACTTC. Translating it yields CASSPPGTAQETQYF.

The CDR3 nucleotides are TGTGCCAGCAGTTCCCAGGGTTCGACTCGCTACACCTTC. The encoded protein is CASSSQGSTRYTF. V gene TRBV28 combines with J gene TRBJ1-2; a weak D match, TRBD1 (5 bases). The germline V gene has CDR1 MDHEN and CDR2 SYDVKM. Trimming removed 4 bases at V and 9 bases at J, with 15 bases between. The CDR3 has 13 amino acids.

This chain links TRBV7-9 with TRBJ1-5; perhaps TRBD1 as D (5 bases). V lost 3 bases and J lost 13, with 19 bases in between. The CDR3 spans 14 residues. CDR1 is SEHNR and CDR2 is FQNEAQ in the germline V gene (reference sequence). The CDR3 nucleotides are TGTGCCAGCAGCTTCGGGGGGTACGGAGAGGTTCAGCATTTT. It specifies CASSFGGYGEVQHF. The whole variable domain, filled in from reference TRBV7-9 and TRBJ1-5, reads DTGVSQNPRHKITKRGQNVTFRCDPISEHNRLYWYRQTLGQGPEFLTYFQNEAQLEKSRLLSDRFSAERPKGSFSTLEIQRTEQGDSAMYLCASSFGGYGEVQHFGDGTRLSIL.

The rearrangement uses TRBV7-2 and TRBJ2-7, with D uncertain. The CDR3 runs to 13 residues. In germline, CDR1 is SGHTA, CDR2 FQGNSA. Trimming pared 1 base from V and 4 bases from J, leaving 8 bases between. The CDR3 is CASSLDPLYEQYF. The DNA of the CDR3 is TGTGCCAGCAGCTTAGACCCCCTTTACGAGCAGTACTTC.

This chain links TRBV14 with TRBJ2-1, with D possibly being TRBD2 (5 bases). The CDR3 is made up of 13 amino acids. Germline loops: CDR1 SGHDN, CDR2 FVKESK. Trimming cost V 4 bases and J 9 bases, with 13 bases left between them. The CDR3 region has the DNA TGTGCCAGCAGCCTCAACCCGGGGATTGAGCAGTTCTTC. It is translated as CASSLNPGIEQFF.

V usage is TRBV11-3 and J usage is TRBJ2-2, with D maybe TRBD1 (6 bases). Trimming pared 0 bases from V and 4 bases from J, leaving 9 bases between. CDR3 length equals 15 residues. Germline-derived CDR1 and CDR2 are SGHNT and YENEEA. DNA of the CDR3: TGTGCCAGCAGCTTAGACAGGGGAGTCACCGGGGAGCTGTTTTTT. Residues: CASSLDRGVTGELFF.

The chain is built from TRBV18 and TRBJ2-5; TRBD1 is a possible D gene (5 bases). The germline V gene has CDR1 KGHSH and CDR2 LQKENI. This CDR3 comprises 15 residues. V shed 4 bases and J shed 1 base, with 13 bases lying between them. This chain's CDR3 is CASSRLGAAQETQYF. CDR3 DNA: TGTGCCAGCTCACGACTTGGGGCAGCCCAAGAGACCCAGTACTTC.

The V and J genes are TRBV2 and TRBJ1-5, with TRBD1 matching over 7 bases. Germline CDR1 and CDR2: SNHLY and FYNNEI. This CDR3 region has 15 residues. V lost 4 bases and J lost 2; bases outside the gene matches: 5. The CDR3 here is CASSAGDRGNQPQHF. CDR3 nucleotides: TGTGCCAGCAGTGCCGGAGACAGGGGCAATCAGCCCCAGCATTTT. Combining the CDR3 with reference TRBV2 and TRBJ1-5 gives the whole variable domain EPEVTQTPSHQVTQMGQEVILRCVPISNHLYFYWYRQILGQKVEFLVSFYNNEISEKSEIFDDQFSVERPDGSNFTLKIRSTKLEDSAMYFCASSAGDRGNQPQHFGDGTRLSIL.

The V call is TRBV29-1, the J call TRBJ1-1; unclear D gene. The ends were cut back, 8 bases at V and 3 bases at J, with 19 bases in the middle. Germline V gene sequence: CDR1 SQVTM, CDR2 ANQGSEA. This CDR3 contains 14 residues. The CDR3 DNA reads TGCAGCTCTGGAGGGAGGGTCCGGGACACTGAAGCTTTCTTT. Translation gives CSSGGRVRDTEAFF.